A selection of T cell receptor beta chains follows, all from one sample in a study of human T cells and chemical hapten exposure. Each CDR3 protein gets one entry after TCRdb re-called the RACE reads with MiXCR. In the table there are about 82,000 distinct CDR3 sequences, over 8.5% of which are singletons. Sequencing was performed on whole blood, taken in connection with sensitization to the hapten diphenylcyclopropenone (DPC). The source is a woman aged 45-65 years with alopecia areata. Some clones in this sample may be carry-over from other donors' samples. Each CDR3 is given with its conserved first and last residue. The D gene is left open where the match is weak. Expanded clones are given a class, and other clones once, few, many or no size at all.

abundance,v_gene,j_gene,d_gene,CDR3aa,CDR3nt
few,TRBV12-3/TRBV12-4,TRBJ2-2,.,CASSYGKSGELFF,TGTGCCAGCAGCTATGGAAAGTCTGGGGAGCTGTTTTTT
many,TRBV9,TRBJ2-1,.,CASRNDTYNEQFF,TGTGCCAGCAGGAATGACACGTACAATGAGCAGTTCTTC
.,TRBV2,TRBJ1-2,.,CASSEAGNYGYTF,TGTGCCAGCAGTGAGGCAGGGAACTATGGCTACACCTTC
many,TRBV7-9,TRBJ1-2,.,CASSPPGGRGGYTF,TGTGCCAGCAGCCCCCCCGGGGGGCGCGGCGGCTACACCTTC
many,TRBV6-5,TRBJ1-5,TRBD1,CASSSGTGGSNQPQHF,TGTGCCAGCAGTTCGGGGACAGGGGGGAGCAATCAGCCCCAGCATTTT
few,TRBV20-1,TRBJ2-7,TRBD2,CSADVNSGTTYEQYF,TGCAGTGCTGACGTAAATAGCGGGACCACCTACGAGCAGTACTTC
few,TRBV3-1,TRBJ2-1,.,CASSQMNEQFF,TGTGCCAGCAGCCAAATGAATGAGCAGTTCTTC
few,TRBV29-1,TRBJ2-1,TRBD2,CSVEDNFLAGVINEQFF,TGCAGCGTTGAAGACAACTTCTTGGCGGGAGTGATAAATGAGCAGTTCTTC
many,TRBV6-2/TRBV6-3,TRBJ2-3,.,CASSYSGTDTQYF,TGTGCCAGCAGTTACTCGGGCACAGATACGCAGTATTTT
once,TRBV5-1,TRBJ1-2,TRBD1,CASRPPGTGVGYTF,TGCGCCAGCAGACCCCCCGGGACAGGGGTAGGCTACACCTTC
.,TRBV28,TRBJ1-1,.,CASSTPVPKNTEAFF,TGTGCCAGCAGTACCCCCGTGCCGAAGAACACTGAAGCTTTCTTT
many,TRBV6-2/TRBV6-3,TRBJ1-6,.,CASRTGSPLHF,TGTGCCAGCAGAACGGGTTCACCCCTCCACTTT
few,TRBV4-3,TRBJ1-4,TRBD1,CASSQHRGTNEKLFF,TGCGCCAGCAGCCAACACAGGGGCACTAATGAAAAACTGTTTTTT
many,TRBV2,TRBJ2-3,TRBD1,CASRRGQGQTDTQYF,TGTGCCAGCAGGCGTGGACAGGGGCAAACAGATACGCAGTATTTT
few,TRBV7-7,TRBJ2-3,TRBD1,CASSSGTGRSDTQYF,TGTGCCAGCAGCTCTGGGACAGGGCGGTCAGATACGCAGTATTTT
.,TRBV10-1,TRBJ1-1,TRBD1,CASRFTGTGNTEAFF,TGCGCCAGCAGGTTCACCGGGACAGGGAACACTGAAGCTTTCTTT
.,TRBV19,TRBJ2-2,.,CAISDRGGNTGELFF,TGTGCCATTTCCGACAGAGGAGGTAACACCGGGGAGCTGTTTTTT
.,TRBV6-1,TRBJ2-7,TRBD1,CASRRDRDFYEQYF,TGTGCCAGCCGGCGGGACAGGGATTTCTACGAGCAGTACTTC
many,TRBV29-1,TRBJ1-5,.,CSVGPSREGPQHF,TGCAGCGTCGGTCCCAGTCGGGAGGGGCCCCAGCATTTT
many,TRBV18,TRBJ2-5,.,CASSTGLSETQYF,TGTGCCAGCTCGACAGGTTTGTCAGAGACCCAGTACTTC
few,TRBV7-7,TRBJ2-5,.,CASSWAAGGQETQYF,TGTGCCAGCAGCTGGGCGGCGGGCGGCCAAGAGACCCAGTACTTC
many,TRBV5-1,TRBJ2-1,.,CASSADSDEQFF,TGCGCCAGCAGCGCGGACTCTGACGAGCAGTTCTTC
few,TRBV20-1,TRBJ2-1,TRBD2,CSARDDRLAGGYYNEQFF,TGCAGTGCTAGAGATGACCGACTAGCGGGGGGGTACTACAATGAGCAGTTCTTC
many,TRBV30,TRBJ2-1,TRBD1,CAWSGGTGMGSNEQFF,TGTGCCTGGAGTGGAGGGACAGGGATGGGTAGCAATGAGCAGTTCTTC
.,TRBV7-9,TRBJ2-7,TRBD2,CASSYWSGGPYEQYF,TGTGCCAGCAGCTACTGGAGCGGGGGGCCCTACGAGCAGTACTTC
many,TRBV18,TRBJ2-1,TRBD2,CASSPLAGDNEQFF,TGTGCCAGCTCGCCGCTAGCGGGAGACAATGAGCAGTTCTTC